These T cell receptor beta chains were read from a single sample in a study of T cells after posttransplantation cyclophosphamide. Assay used: immunoSEQ multiplex PCR; TCRdb lists only in-frame clones, some missing. The top ten clones hold over 10% of a sample with 20,000 to 25,000 clones, 80% to 90% of them seen once. Here the sequenced sample was PBMCs, taken after allogeneic stem cell transplant with posttransplant cyclophosphamide. These receptor sequences come from a female patient under 45 who received an allogeneic stem cell transplant from an unrelated donor, was CMV-positive, and had no GVHD. The graft donor may be the source of some T cells. CDR3s include the opening cysteine and the closing phenylalanine or tryptophan. D genes are given only for firm matches. Clone sizes are given selectively: once, few, many, or a class where the clone is expanded.

CDR3aa,CDR3nt,d_gene,j_gene,v_gene,abundance
CASSQDRGPLYEQYF,TGTGCCAGCAGTCAGGACAGGGGCCCACTCTACGAGCAGTACTTC,TRBD1,TRBJ2-7,TRBV28,medium-sized
CASRGGRGFNSPLHF,TGTGCCAGCAGGGGGGGCAGGGGGTTCAATTCACCCCTCCACTTT,TRBD1,TRBJ1-6,TRBV6-5,NA
CASSSRDGSYEQYF,TGTGCCAGCAGCTCGCGGGACGGTTCCTACGAGCAGTACTTC,NA,TRBJ2-7,TRBV5-4,NA
CASTLDRFTDTQYF,TGTGCCAGCACCCTGGACAGATTCACAGATACGCAGTATTTT,NA,TRBJ2-3,TRBV28,NA
CASSLRGKDEQFF,TGTGCCAGCAGTTTGAGGGGGAAGGATGAGCAGTTCTTC,NA,TRBJ2-1,TRBV27,NA
CASSLRQNNQPQHF,TGTGCCAGCAGCCTCAGACAGAACAATCAGCCCCAGCATTTT,NA,TRBJ1-5,TRBV28,NA
CAISESSDRGNGYTF,TGTGCCATCAGTGAGTCAAGTGACAGGGGAAATGGCTACACCTTC,TRBD1,TRBJ1-2,TRBV10-3,NA
CASSGDKNAFKLFF,TGTGCCAGCAGTGGGGACAAGAATGCCTTCAAACTGTTTTTT,NA,TRBJ1-4,TRBV27,NA
CASRVVGADTEAFF,TGTGCCAGTAGAGTTGTAGGGGCCGACACTGAAGCTTTCTTT,NA,TRBJ1-1,TRBV19,NA
CSVGTSDNEQYF,TGCAGCGTCGGGACTAGCGACAACGAGCAGTACTTC,TRBD2,TRBJ2-7,TRBV29-1,once
CASSAFQGDYGYTF,TGTGCCAGCAGCGCGTTCCAGGGCGACTATGGCTACACCTTC,NA,TRBJ1-2,TRBV9,NA
CASTRDRANYGYTF,TGTGCCAGCACCCGGGACAGAGCTAACTATGGCTACACCTTC,TRBD1,TRBJ1-2,TRBV2,NA
CASSGQGKYEQYF,TGTGCCAGCAGTGGACAGGGAAAGTACGAGCAGTACTTC,TRBD1,TRBJ2-7,TRBV25-1,NA
CASSSNRVWEQFF,TGTGCCAGCAGCTCCAACAGGGTCTGGGAGCAGTTCTTC,NA,TRBJ2-1,TRBV7-2,NA
CASSVGLLTNEQFF,TGTGCCAGCAGTGTGGGCCTGCTAACTAATGAGCAGTTCTTC,NA,TRBJ2-1,TRBV2,NA
CASEGVGQETQYF,TGCGCCAGCGAGGGGGTTGGGCAAGAGACCCAGTACTTC,NA,TRBJ2-5,TRBV5-1,NA
CASSSGRGARTEAFF,TGTGCCAGCAGCTCTGGGAGGGGGGCGCGCACTGAAGCTTTCTTT,NA,TRBJ1-1,TRBV5-4,NA
CAWTGLNTEAFF,TGTGCCTGGACAGGATTGAACACTGAAGCTTTCTTT,NA,TRBJ1-1,TRBV30,few
CASRTDRTDTQYF,TGTGCCAGCAGGACAGACAGGACAGATACGCAGTATTTT,NA,TRBJ2-3,TRBV28,NA
CASSVEGAFYNEQFF,TGTGCCAGCAGCGTTGAGGGGGCGTTCTACAATGAGCAGTTCTTC,TRBD1,TRBJ2-1,TRBV9,NA
CASSVSLAAGTDTQYF,TGTGCCAGCAGCGTTTCACTAGCGGCTGGCACAGATACGCAGTATTTT,TRBD2,TRBJ2-3,TRBV5-6,NA
CASSTTGLVRSYNSPLHF,TGTGCCAGCAGCACGACAGGGTTGGTGCGCTCCTATAATTCACCCCTCCACTTT,TRBD1,TRBJ1-6,TRBV28,NA
CAWSRAATNNEQFF,TGTGCCTGGAGTCGAGCCGCGACAAACAATGAGCAGTTCTTC,NA,TRBJ2-1,TRBV30,once
CASTRGTALLNTEAFF,TGTGCCAGTACCCGTGGGACTGCGCTTCTGAACACTGAAGCTTTCTTT,NA,TRBJ1-1,TRBV19,few
CASQLGGGSSYEQYF,TGTGCCAGCCAGCTCGGGGGGGGAAGCTCCTACGAGCAGTACTTC,TRBD2,TRBJ2-7,TRBV19,NA
CASSVALGENYEQYF,TGTGCCAGCAGCGTAGCTCTGGGCGAGAACTACGAGCAGTACTTC,NA,TRBJ2-7,TRBV9,few
CASSEEQGAQPQHF,TGTGCCAGCAGTGAAGAACAGGGGGCGCAGCCCCAGCATTTT,TRBD1,TRBJ1-5,TRBV2,NA
CASSPSRDYYEQYF,TGTGCCAGCAGTCCCTCCCGGGACTACTACGAGCAGTACTTC,TRBD2,TRBJ2-7,TRBV28,once
CASSQDLRGPLKNTGELFF,TGTGCCAGCAGCCAAGATCTTAGGGGGCCCTTAAAGAACACCGGGGAGCTGTTTTTT,TRBD1,TRBJ2-2,TRBV14,NA
CASSSDRGRSYEQYF,TGTGCCAGCAGTTCCGACAGGGGTAGGTCCTACGAGCAGTACTTC,TRBD1,TRBJ2-7,TRBV7-9,NA
CASSSRRAENTEAFF,TGTGCCAGCTCGTCCAGGAGGGCCGAAAACACTGAAGCTTTCTTT,NA,TRBJ1-1,TRBV18,NA
CASSLIGGEDQETQYF,TGTGCCAGCAGCTTGATTGGCGGGGAAGATCAAGAGACCCAGTACTTC,NA,TRBJ2-5,TRBV5-5,medium-sized
CASSLARGQETQYF,TGTGCCAGCAGCTTAGCGCGGGGCCAAGAGACCCAGTACTTC,NA,TRBJ2-5,TRBV11-3,NA
CASSDPGQSIQPQHF,TGTGCCAGCAGTGATCCAGGTCAAAGTATTCAGCCCCAGCATTTT,NA,TRBJ1-5,TRBV2,NA
CASSQDLGPSSYEQYF,TGCGCCAGCAGCCAAGATCTTGGCCCTAGCTCCTACGAGCAGTACTTC,NA,TRBJ2-7,TRBV4-3,NA
CASRHERLAGLYEQYF,TGTGCCAGCAGACATGAAAGACTAGCGGGGCTATACGAGCAGTACTTC,TRBD2,TRBJ2-7,TRBV28,NA
CASSSHSLYGYTF,TGTGCCAGCAGCTCCCACAGCCTATATGGCTACACCTTC,NA,TRBJ1-2,TRBV4-2,NA
CASRARTGGHEQYF,TGTGCCAGCAGAGCACGGACAGGGGGACACGAGCAGTACTTC,TRBD1,TRBJ2-7,TRBV2,NA
CSTRGRGHRGYTF,TGTTCGACCAGGGGCAGGGGGCATCGTGGCTACACCTTC,TRBD1,TRBJ1-2,TRBV6-5,NA
CASSFRPAGGHYEQYF,TGTGCCAGCAGCTTCCGGCCAGCGGGGGGACACTACGAGCAGTACTTC,TRBD2,TRBJ2-7,TRBV28,NA
CATGQDSGYTF,TGTGCCACGGGACAGGATAGCGGCTACACCTTC,TRBD1,TRBJ1-2,TRBV27,NA
CASSYPGLAGNSTDTQYF,TGTGCCAGCAGCTACCCAGGACTAGCGGGGAACAGCACAGATACGCAGTATTTT,TRBD2,TRBJ2-3,TRBV11-3,NA
CASSVATGGGVYQETQYF,TGTGCCAGCAGCGTAGCTACGGGGGGTGGTGTATACCAAGAGACCCAGTACTTC,TRBD2,TRBJ2-5,TRBV9,NA
CASSLTGTGLRQETQYF,TGTGCCAGCAGCCTTACCGGGACAGGGCTAAGGCAAGAGACCCAGTACTTC,TRBD1,TRBJ2-5,TRBV7-9,NA
CASSPGGGPYSNQPQHF,TGTGCCAGCTCACCAGGAGGGGGCCCTTATAGCAATCAGCCCCAGCATTTT,TRBD1,TRBJ1-5,TRBV18,NA
CASSPGGAQYF,TGTGCCAGCAGCCCAGGAGGGGCCCAGTACTTC,NA,TRBJ2-5,TRBV11-2,NA
CASTLPGQAGGYTF,TGTGCCAGCACCCTTCCGGGACAAGCTGGTGGCTACACCTTC,NA,TRBJ1-2,TRBV28,NA
CASSFLKRGYTGELFF,TGTGCCAGCAGCTTCTTAAAACGGGGGTACACCGGGGAGCTGTTTTTT,NA,TRBJ2-2,TRBV11-2,NA
CASSFGTGENNQPQHF,TGCGCCAGCAGCTTTGGGACAGGGGAAAACAATCAGCCCCAGCATTTT,TRBD1,TRBJ1-5,TRBV5-1,NA
CASSSPWGETSPLHF,TGTGCCAGCAGCTCCCCCTGGGGGGAAACATCACCCCTCCACTTT,NA,TRBJ1-6,TRBV28,NA
CASTRGPRQGLGEQFF,TGTGCCAGCACCCGCGGTCCCCGACAGGGTTTGGGTGAGCAGTTCTTC,TRBD1,TRBJ2-1,TRBV2,few